Below, 32 T cell receptor beta chains from the same sample are listed, as sequenced in a study of cytomegalovirus exposure and HLA in healthy donors. Assay used: immunoSEQ multiplex PCR; TCRdb lists only in-frame clones, some missing. The sample has 100,000 to 150,000 clones; about 91% are singletons. Specimen: PBMCs. The receptors here all came from a woman under 30 in good health and CMV-seronegative.

This clone has a handful of counts. CDR3 bases: TGTGCCAGTAGGAGACCCGGGACAGGGGACCACGAGCAGTACTTC. Encoded protein: CASRRPGTGDHEQYF. The V and J genes are TRBV19 and TRBJ2-7; 10 bases line up with TRBD1. Per germline, CDR1 LNHDA and CDR2 SQIVND (reference sequence). Losses at the gene ends were 6 bases for V and 5 bases for J; bases not matched to a gene: 10. This CDR3 is 15 amino acids long.

The chain combines TRBV2 with TRBJ1-1; a possible D gene is TRBD1 (6 bases). The V and J ends lost 9 bases and 1 base respectively, with 12 bases between them. Germline V lookup: CDR1 SNHLY, CDR2 FYNNEI. The CDR3 loop spans 13 amino acids. Here the CDR3 reads CARGKQGNTEAFF. For the CDR3, the DNA is TGTGCCAGGGGAAAACAGGGGAACACTGAAGCTTTCTTT.

This clone was seen only a few times. The genes are TRBV27 and TRBJ2-7; D is undetermined. The CDR3 spans 15 residues. CDR1 is MNHEY, CDR2 SMNVEV, per germline (reference sequence). V was pared by 0 bases and J by 0 bases, with 9 bases between. CDR3 loop: CASSLSDSSSYEQYF. The CDR3 DNA reads as TGTGCCAGCAGTTTATCTGACTCAAGCTCCTACGAGCAGTACTTC.

V gene TRBV29-1 combines with J gene TRBJ1-2; maybe TRBD1 (5 bases). V was trimmed by 3 bases and J by 0 bases, leaving 20 bases between them. This CDR3 spans 17 amino acids. Germline V gene data show CDR1 as SQVTM and CDR2 as ANQGSEA. CDR3 DNA: TGCAGCGTTGATAGGGGTGACAGTTCCCGACCTAACTATGGCTACACCTTC. Translation: CSVDRGDSSRPNYGYTF. The full variable domain, rest sourced from reference TRBV29-1 and TRBJ1-2, is SAVISQKPSRDICQRGTSLTIQCQVDSQVTMMFWYRQQPGQSLTLIATANQGSEATYESGFVIDKFPISRPNLTFSTLTVSNMSPEDSSIYLCSVDRGDSSRPNYGYTFGSGTRLTVV.

V is TRBV15 and J is TRBJ1-2; D is uncertain. Germline V lookup: CDR1 LNHNV, CDR2 YYDKDF (reference sequence). This CDR3 has 13 amino acids. Trimming took 2 bases from V and 7 from J, leaving 11 bases between them. CDR3 protein: CATSRYRFGGYTF. The CDR3 nucleotides read TGTGCCACCAGCAGATACCGATTCGGTGGCTACACCTTC.

The chain is built from TRBV5-5 and TRBJ2-1; weak D call: TRBD1 (6 bases). Trimming took off 1 base at V and 13 bases at J, with 9 bases between the two ends. This CDR3 spans 11 amino acids. Germline-derived CDR1 and CDR2 are SGHKS and YYEKEE (reference sequence). CDR3 bases: TGTGCCAGCAGCTTGAACAGGGATCAGTTCTTC. Its protein product is CASSLNRDQFF.

The chain is built from TRBV29-1 and TRBJ2-7; tentative D call: TRBD2 (6 bases). The CDR3 covers 12 residues. Trimming removed 6 bases at V and 0 bases at J, with 9 bases between. Per germline, CDR1 SQVTM and CDR2 ANQGSEA. CDR3 sequence: CSVSAGSYEQYF. The CDR3 DNA is TGCAGCGTCTCAGCGGGCTCCTACGAGCAGTACTTC.

This sequence joins TRBV5-1 and TRBJ2-3; 9 positions match TRBD2. CDR1 and CDR2 from the germline V gene are SGHRS and YFSETQ. The J segment lost 2 bases and the V segment lost 3 bases, leaving 1 base of the junction unmatched. This CDR3 comprises 14 residues. CDR3 sequence reads: CASSSGLATDTQYF. The CDR3 DNA is TGCGCCAGCAGCTCGGGACTAGCCACAGATACGCAGTATTTT.

This clone was observed a single time. The chain uses TRBV7-9 and TRBJ1-5; 9 bases are shared with TRBD1. Germline CDR1 is SEHNR and CDR2 is FQNEAQ (reference sequence). This CDR3 contains 15 residues. V shed 5 bases and J 1 base; nucleotides not matched to a gene: 3. The CDR3 DNA reads as TGTGCCAGCAGCCATGGACAGGGGAGCAATCAGCCCCAGCATTTT. Its protein product is CASSHGQGSNQPQHF.

V gene TRBV14 combines with J gene TRBJ1-2, with TRBD1 matching 8 bases. The CDR3 is made up of 17 amino acids. V dropped 1 base and J dropped 8; count of bases not matched to a gene: 15. Germline values: CDR1 SGHDN, CDR2 FVKESK. CDR3 in DNA: TGTGCCAGCAGCCAAGCATTCTCGGGGACAGGCCTTCGAGGCTACACCTTC. Its translation: CASSQAFSGTGLRGYTF.

This chain connects TRBV14 to TRBJ1-2, with D maybe TRBD1 (6 bases). The CDR3 contains 13 residues. Trimming removed 4 bases at V and 8 bases at J, with 14 bases between. Germline V lookup: CDR1 SGHDN, CDR2 FVKESK. In DNA form, the CDR3 reads TGTGCCAGCAGCCGGGGGGGCGGTGTCGGCTACACCTTC. Residues: CASSRGGGVGYTF.

This clone was seen a few times. This chain connects TRBV6-1 to TRBJ1-5; no definite D call. The V end lost 1 base, the J end lost 4 bases, and 11 bases lay between the germline ends. Per the germline V gene, CDR1 is MNHNS and CDR2 is SASEGT. The CDR3 consists of 15 residues. In nucleotides, the CDR3 is TGTGCCAGCAGTGAAGTATCGGTGGTGAATCAGCCCCAGCATTTT. Encoded protein: CASSEVSVVNQPQHF.

A few counts support this clone. The chain couples TRBV5-6 to TRBJ1-5; 12 nucleotides align to TRBD1. The CDR3 is 15 residues long. CDR1 and CDR2 (germline): SGHDT, YYEEEE. After removal of 4 bases from V and 11 bases from J, the junction contained 10 bases not matched to a gene. CDR3 loop: CASSPGWDRGRTQHF. Here the CDR3 DNA reads TGTGCCAGCAGCCCTGGATGGGACAGGGGGCGGACCCAGCATTTT.

This clone showed up just a few times. This chain uses TRBV13 with TRBJ1-2; 7 bases line up with TRBD1. V shed 5 bases, J shed 6 bases, and the junction held 6 bases outside the gene matches. The CDR3 sequence is 13 residues long. Germline V lookup: CDR1 PRHDT, CDR2 FYEKMQ (reference sequence). The CDR3: CASSDDREDGYTF. The CDR3 nucleotides read TGTGCCAGCAGCGATGACAGGGAAGATGGCTACACCTTC.

The V gene is TRBV18, the J gene TRBJ1-4; 7 bases match TRBD1. This CDR3 is built from 14 residues. After removal of 3 bases from V and 5 bases from J, the junction contained 3 bases not matched to a gene. The germline V gene has CDR1 KGHSH and CDR2 LQKENI. CDR3 protein: CASSPRDSNEKLFF. The DNA for the CDR3 is TGTGCCAGCTCACCTAGGGACAGCAATGAAAAACTGTTTTTT.

On this clone: Other DNA variants within this sample encode the same CDR3. This chain uses TRBV6-5 with TRBJ2-5, with TRBD1 matching 8 bases. V dropped 2 bases and J dropped 2; count of bases not matched to a gene: 1. Germline V lookup: CDR1 MNHEY, CDR2 SVGAGI. There are 14 residues in the CDR3. The CDR3 spells CASSYGTGQETQYF. CDR3 DNA sequence: TGTGCCAGCAGTTACGGGACAGGTCAAGAGACCCAGTACTTC.

The chain recombines TRBV5-1 with TRBJ1-4; D is unclear. The germline V and J ends were trimmed by 2 bases and 0 bases, with 11 bases remaining between them. The CDR3 totals 16 residues. Germline V lookup: CDR1 SGHRS, CDR2 YFSETQ. The CDR3 nucleotides read TGCGCCAGCAGCTTTTCGGTTGTGTCAACTAATGAAAAACTGTTTTTT. Amino acid sequence: CASSFSVVSTNEKLFF.

This chain joins TRBV6-5 and TRBJ2-7; D gene ambiguous. CDR1 is MNHEY, CDR2 SVGAGI, per germline. This CDR3 has 15 residues. V lost 0 bases and J lost 3, with 12 bases in between. The CDR3 bases are TGTGCCAGCAGTTACTCGTTTGGGCAGGACTACGAGCAGTACTTC. The encoded protein is CASSYSFGQDYEQYF.

V and J are TRBV7-3 and TRBJ2-5, with 10 bases matching TRBD2. Germline V gives CDR1 SGHTA, CDR2 FQGTGA. With V trimmed by 5 bases and J by 2 bases, 5 bases remained unmatched. This CDR3 region has 15 residues. CDR3 region: CASSTQAGGQETQYF. The CDR3, as DNA: TGTGCCAGCAGCACGCAAGCGGGGGGGCAAGAGACCCAGTACTTC.

The chain links TRBV7-3 to TRBJ2-7; the D is unclear. Germline CDR1 and CDR2: SGHTA and FQGTGA. The CDR3 length is 14 residues. The V and J ends lost 2 bases and 1 base respectively, with 9 bases between them. The CDR3 region is CASSLGHNSYEQYF. CDR3 bases: TGTGCCAGCAGCTTAGGTCACAATTCCTACGAGCAGTACTTC.

The rearrangement links TRBV6-6 to TRBJ2-7; D perhaps matches TRBD1 (5 bases). CDR1 is MNHNY, CDR2 SVGAGI, per germline (reference sequence). The CDR3 runs 14 residues. The ends were cut back, 7 bases at V and 7 bases at J, with 20 bases in the middle. The CDR3 sequence: CASIETGALREQYF. CDR3 coding DNA: TGTGCCAGCATTGAAACAGGTGCTCTGAGAGAGCAGTACTTC.

Worth noting for this clone: The junction departs from germline at one end; a sequencing error may be responsible. The V and J genes are TRBV6-1 and TRBJ2-7, with D possibly matching TRBD2 (5 bases). The CDR3 is made up of 11 amino acids. Germline values: CDR1 MNHNS, CDR2 SASEGT. CDR3 sequence reads: CEKGSSYEQYF. The DNA of the CDR3 is TGCGAAAAAGGGAGCTCCTACGAGCAGTACTTC.

This chain links TRBV5-1 with TRBJ1-1; 9 bases fit TRBD1. Trimming cost V 4 bases and J 8 bases; bases outside gene matches: 15. This CDR3 spans 16 amino acids. Germline CDR1 and CDR2: SGHRS and YFSETQ. Here the CDR3 DNA reads TGCGCCAGCAGCCCGAGTACCGGGACAGGGAAACGAGAAGCTTTCTTT. Translating it yields CASSPSTGTGKREAFF.

The V gene is TRBV5-4, the J gene TRBJ2-6; D unclear. The V and J ends lost 4 bases and 1 base respectively, with 9 bases between them. Germline CDR1 reads SGHNT; CDR2 reads YYREEE (reference sequence). This CDR3 is built from 15 residues. Written as DNA, the CDR3 is TGTGCCAGCAGCCCCGGGTTATCTGGGGCCAACGTCCTGACTTTC. It codes for CASSPGLSGANVLTF.

This chain uses TRBV6-9 with TRBJ2-7; 8 bases match TRBD2. Per the germline V gene, CDR1 is MNHGY and CDR2 is SVAAGI. Trimming cost V 10 bases and J 5 bases; bases outside gene matches: 13. The CDR3 has 14 residues. As DNA, the CDR3 is TGTGCCATCGCCCCTACGGGAGGGTCCGACGAGCAGTACTTC. This gives the protein CAIAPTGGSDEQYF.

V usage is TRBV18 and J usage is TRBJ2-1; 8 bases align to TRBD2. There are 13 residues in the CDR3. The J segment lost 15 bases and the V segment lost 2 bases, leaving 9 bases of the junction unmatched. Germline CDR1 is KGHSH and CDR2 is LQKENI. This chain's CDR3 is CASSPKTAGAGFF. The CDR3 DNA reads TGTGCCAGCTCACCAAAGACAGCGGGGGCTGGGTTCTTC. The full variable domain, its missing parts supplied by reference TRBV18 and TRBJ2-1, is NAGVMQNPRHLVRRRGQEARLRCSPMKGHSHVYWYRQLPEEGLKFMVYLQKENIIDESGMPKERFSAEFPKEGPSILRIQQVVRGDSAAYFCASSPKTAGAGFFGPGTRLTVL.

The V call is TRBV6-4, the J call TRBJ2-6; TRBD1 matches 7 bases. This CDR3 spans 18 amino acids. CDR1 MRHNA and CDR2 SNTAGT come from the germline V gene. With 0 bases clipped from V and 1 base from J, the junction kept 6 bases outside the gene matches. In DNA, the CDR3 is TGTGCCAGCAGTGACTCAACAGGGGAGTTGTCTGGGGCCAACGTCCTGACTTTC. Its translation: CASSDSTGELSGANVLTF.

V usage is TRBV29-1 and J usage is TRBJ2-7; D may be TRBD1 (6 bases). The CDR3 extends over 12 amino acids. With 7 bases removed from V and 0 bases from J, the gap between germline ends came to 10 bases. Germline CDR1 reads SQVTM; CDR2 reads ANQGSEA. CDR3 coding DNA: TGCAGCGGACGGGACAACTCCTACGAGCAGTACTTC. It is translated as CSGRDNSYEQYF.

This clone was picked up one time. This chain uses TRBV5-1 with TRBJ1-2, with a tentative D call TRBD1 (5 bases). The V gene lost 0 bases and the J gene lost 1 base, with 10 bases spanning the gap. Germline CDR1 is SGHRS and CDR2 is YFSETQ. CDR3 length equals 15 residues. This CDR3 reads CASSLDWRGNYGYTF. The DNA of the CDR3 is TGCGCCAGCAGCTTGGATTGGAGGGGTAACTATGGCTACACCTTC.

The chain has TRBV5-1 and TRBJ1-2, with TRBD1 identical over 9 bases. The CDR3 runs to 15 residues. Germline assignment: CDR1 SGHRS and CDR2 YFSETQ. V lost 1 base, J lost 4 bases, and 5 bases stayed unmatched. CDR3 in amino acids: CASSLYRGLSYGYTF. CDR3 bases: TGCGCCAGCAGCTTGTACAGGGGGCTTTCCTATGGCTACACCTTC.

The CDR3 coding sequence is TGTGCCAGCAGTTACACCCGGGACAGGACTGAAGCTTTCTTT. Its translation: CASSYTRDRTEAFF. The rearrangement links TRBV6-5 to TRBJ1-1; 8 nucleotides match TRBD1. Germline CDR1 is MNHEY and CDR2 is SVGAGI. V gave up 2 bases and J gave up 5 bases; unmatched junction bases: 4. This CDR3 region has 14 residues.

The chain employs TRBV7-3 and TRBJ1-6; no firm D call. Germline CDR1 and CDR2: SGHTA and FQGTGA. The CDR3 has 13 amino acids. V was pared by 3 bases and J by 9 bases, with 9 bases between. This CDR3 is CASSLVEGSPLHF. CDR3 DNA sequence: TGTGCCAGCAGCTTGGTAGAGGGTTCACCCCTCCACTTT. Using reference TRBV7-3 and TRBJ1-6 for the parts outside the CDR3, the full variable domain is GAGVSQTPSNKVTEKGKYVELRCDPISGHTALYWYRQSLGQGPEFLIYFQGTGAADDSGLPNDRFFAVRPEGSVSTLKIQRTERGDSAVYLCASSLVEGSPLHFGNGTRLTVT.